Presented here are 22 T cell receptor beta chains from one specimen sequenced in a study of OX40 agonist ivuxolimab in advanced cancers. Data came from immunoSEQ multiplex PCR; TCRdb stores just in-frame clones and leaves some out. The sample yields approximately 32,000 clones, about 92% seen once. The sample here was CD4+ or CD8+ T cells sorted from blood, taken in a trial of the OX40 agonist ivuxolimab. Every receptor here comes from an adult with an advanced solid tumor such as melanoma, head and neck, liver or kidney cancer.

This clone was detected only once. The chain carries TRBV5-1 and TRBJ2-3; 7 bases fit TRBD2. J lost 5 bases, V lost 0 bases, and 9 bases had no gene match. CDR1 is SGHRS and CDR2 is YFSETQ in the germline V gene. The CDR3 runs 16 residues. The CDR3 is CASSLALAEALDTQYF. The CDR3 nucleotides are TGCGCCAGCAGCTTGGCCCTAGCGGAGGCCCTAGATACGCAGTATTTT. The full variable domain, its missing parts supplied by reference TRBV5-1 and TRBJ2-3, is KAGVTQTPRYLIKTRGQQVTLSCSPISGHRSVSWYQQTPGQGLQFLFEYFSETQRNKGNFPGRFSGRQFSNSRSEMNVSTLELGDSALYLCASSLALAEALDTQYFGPGTRLTVL.

This clone turned up a few times. The V call is TRBV28, the J call TRBJ2-3, with 13 bases aligning to TRBD2. The CDR3 sequence is 17 residues long. V was pared by 4 bases and J by 3 bases, with 7 bases of the junction left unmatched. The germline gives CDR1 MDHEN, CDR2 SYDVKM. DNA of the CDR3: TGTGCCAGCAGTTCCCTCTTGACTAGCGGGGGGACAGATACGCAGTATTTT. Translated: CASSSLLTSGGTDTQYF. The variable domain in full, completed from reference TRBV28 and TRBJ2-3, reads DVKVTQSSRYLVKRTGEKVFLECVQDMDHENMFWYRQDPGLGLRLIYFSYDVKMKEKGDIPEGYSVSREKKERFSLILESASTNQTSMYLCASSSLLTSGGTDTQYFGPGTRLTVL.

V and J are TRBV7-3 and TRBJ2-3, with 7 bases that match TRBD2. The germline V gene encodes CDR1 SGHTA and CDR2 FQGTGA. This CDR3 spans 16 amino acids. V gave up 5 bases and J gave up 1 base; unmatched junction bases: 9. Here the CDR3 reads CASSPTGGGRTDTQYF. The DNA of the CDR3 is TGTGCCAGCAGCCCGACCGGCGGGGGACGCACAGATACGCAGTATTTT. Drawing the rest from reference TRBV7-3 and TRBJ2-3, the complete variable domain is GAGVSQTPSNKVTEKGKYVELRCDPISGHTALYWYRQSLGQGPEFLIYFQGTGAADDSGLPNDRFFAVRPEGSVSTLKIQRTERGDSAVYLCASSPTGGGRTDTQYFGPGTRLTVL.

The V and J genes are TRBV19 and TRBJ1-1; TRBD1 aligns across 9 bases. The germline V gene encodes CDR1 LNHDA and CDR2 SQIVND (reference sequence). This CDR3 is built from 15 residues. With 1 base clipped from V and 4 bases from J, the junction kept 4 bases outside the gene matches. CDR3 sequence (DNA): TGTGCCAGTAGTATAGCGGACAGGGGCACCACTGAAGCTTTCTTT. Residues: CASSIADRGTTEAFF.

The rearrangement links TRBV5-1 to TRBJ2-7, with D perhaps matching TRBD2 (7 bases). The CDR3 length is 14 residues. Looked up from germline, CDR1 is SGHRS and CDR2 is YFSETQ. V was pared by 2 bases and J by 4 bases, with 13 bases between. The CDR3 here is CASSFTGGGYEQYF. Here the CDR3 DNA reads TGCGCCAGCAGCTTTACGGGGGGCGGGTACGAGCAGTACTTC.

The rearrangement uses TRBV21-1 and TRBJ2-2; TRBD1 is taken as the D call from the table, unchecked against the DNA. TRBV21-1 is a recognized pseudogene. CDR3 length equals 15 residues. The CDR3 DNA follows: TGTGCCAGCAGCAAAGAGTTGACAGCTCCCGGGGAGCTGTTTTTT. It yields the protein CASSKELTAPGELFF.

V is TRBV4-1 and J is TRBJ2-1; 15 bases are shared with TRBD2. Germline CDR1 and CDR2: MGHRA and YSYEKL. The CDR3 is made up of 15 amino acids. The J segment lost 12 bases and the V segment lost 0 bases, leaving 3 bases of the junction unmatched. As DNA, the CDR3 is TGCGCCAGCAGCCAAGATGGACTAGCGGGAGGGTCGCAGTTCTTC. It is translated as CASSQDGLAGGSQFF.

The chain combines TRBV18 with TRBJ2-4; D might be TRBD2 (5 bases). This CDR3 region has 16 residues. The germline V gene encodes CDR1 KGHSH and CDR2 LQKENI. The germline V and J ends were trimmed by 0 bases and 0 bases, with 9 bases remaining between them. The CDR3 DNA reads TGTGCCAGCTCACCACCGGGCGGACTAGCCAAAAACATTCAGTACTTC. It codes for CASSPPGGLAKNIQYF.

The genes are TRBV7-3 and TRBJ2-1; 8 bases fit TRBD2. V gave up 4 bases and J gave up 9 bases; unmatched junction bases: 5. The germline gives CDR1 SGHTA, CDR2 FQGTGA. This CDR3 contains 13 residues. The chain's CDR3 is CASSSGRASEQFF. DNA of the CDR3: TGTGCCAGCAGCTCCGGGAGGGCCAGTGAGCAGTTCTTC.

The chain employs TRBV2 and TRBJ2-1; D could derive from TRBD1 or TRBD2 (5 bases each). The CDR3 length is 13 residues. V gave up 3 bases and J gave up 12 bases, with 15 bases separating them. Germline CDR1 and CDR2: SNHLY and FYNNEI. The CDR3 is CASSEARVTRQFF. CDR3 DNA sequence: TGTGCCAGCAGTGAGGCCAGGGTCACTAGGCAGTTCTTC.

The V and J genes are TRBV7-9 and TRBJ2-7; a weak D match, TRBD1 (6 bases). V was trimmed by 11 bases and J by 5 bases, leaving 13 bases between them. The length of the CDR3 is 11 residues. Germline V gene data show CDR1 as SEHNR and CDR2 as FQNEAQ (reference sequence). CDR3 amino acids: CAGGAGDEQYF. The DNA of the CDR3 is TGTGCCGGTGGGGCAGGGGACGAGCAGTACTTC.

This chain joins TRBV5-4 and TRBJ2-7, with TRBD2 matching 11 bases. V gave up 4 bases and J gave up 2 bases; unmatched junction bases: 8. Per the germline V gene, CDR1 is SGHNT and CDR2 is YYREEE (reference sequence). This CDR3 has 16 residues. CDR3: CASSPGGSGRAYEQYF. The CDR3 bases are TGTGCCAGCAGCCCTGGTGGTAGCGGGAGGGCCTACGAGCAGTACTTC.

The CDR3 loop reads CASTPGQGHTGELFF. CDR3 DNA sequence: TGTGCCAGCACCCCGGGACAGGGTCACACCGGGGAGCTGTTTTTT. The rearrangement joins TRBV6-1 to TRBJ2-2, with 9 bases aligning to TRBD1. In germline, CDR1 is MNHNS, CDR2 SASEGT. This CDR3 has 15 amino acids. The V and J ends lost 7 bases and 3 bases, in that order; junction bases with no gene match: 6.

The rearrangement links TRBV30 to TRBJ2-1; D gene uncertain. The CDR3 has 13 residues. Looked up from germline, CDR1 is GTSNPN and CDR2 is SVGIG (reference sequence). V was shortened by 0 bases and J by 10 bases, with 13 bases between the two germline ends. In DNA form, the CDR3 reads TGTGCCTGGAGTGTATCGCTAGTCAACGAGCAGTTCTTC. This codes for CAWSVSLVNEQFF.

This chain joins TRBV18 and TRBJ2-7, with 10 bases that match TRBD2. Germline loops: CDR1 KGHSH, CDR2 LQKENI. Trimming took 2 bases from V and 4 from J; bases not matched to a gene: 5. The CDR3 is 15 residues long. The CDR3: CASSPSSSGSYEQYF. CDR3 bases: TGTGCCAGCTCACCAAGTTCTAGCGGGAGTTACGAGCAGTACTTC.

This chain joins TRBV18 and TRBJ1-5, with 7 bases fitting TRBD1. Germline trimming cut 4 bases from V and 1 base from J; bases unmatched to any gene: 4. Germline assignment: CDR1 KGHSH and CDR2 LQKENI. There are 15 residues in the CDR3. The CDR3, as DNA: TGTGCCAGCTCACGCACAGGGGCCAGCAATCAGCCCCAGCATTTT. It codes for CASSRTGASNQPQHF.

The J gene is TRBJ2-1, the V gene TRBV7-3; 7 bases line up with TRBD2. The germline V gene encodes CDR1 SGHTA and CDR2 FQGTGA. Losses at the gene ends were 5 bases for V and 7 bases for J; bases not matched to a gene: 14. The CDR3 spans 16 residues. CDR3 coding DNA: TGTGCCAGCAGCCAAAGGGCTAGCGGCCCCTCTAATGAGCAGTTCTTC. It specifies CASSQRASGPSNEQFF.

This sequence joins TRBV11-2 and TRBJ1-1; no firm D call. V lost 5 bases and J lost 11, with 24 bases in between. Germline lookup yields CDR1 SGHAT and CDR2 FQNNGV. The CDR3 covers 15 residues. CDR3 sequence (DNA): TGTGCCAGCAGCCCACTCTCAGGCTCCTCCCCTCCGGCTTTCTTT. Its translation: CASSPLSGSSPPAFF.

This chain links TRBV11-2 with TRBJ1-1, with unresolved D. Germline V gene data show CDR1 as SGHAT and CDR2 as FQNNGV. The CDR3 has 13 amino acids. Trimming shortened V by 0 bases and J by 3 bases, and 5 bases separated the two germline ends. DNA for the CDR3: TGTGCCAGCAGCTTAGAAGCCCACACTGAAGCTTTCTTT. It yields the protein CASSLEAHTEAFF.

The chain carries TRBV19 and TRBJ2-1, with 8 bases fitting TRBD2. The V gene's germline CDR1 is LNHDA and CDR2 SQIVND (reference sequence). This CDR3 comprises 15 residues. V lost 6 bases, J lost 5 bases, and 9 bases stayed unmatched. CDR3 sequence reads: CASRTNSGNHNEQFF. The CDR3 bases are TGTGCCAGTAGAACAAATAGCGGGAATCACAATGAGCAGTTCTTC.

The rearrangement uses TRBV6-5 and TRBJ2-7; tentative D call: TRBD2 (6 bases). CDR3 length: 12 amino acids. Trimming took 7 bases from V and 0 from J, leaving 7 bases between them. The germline V gene has CDR1 MNHEY and CDR2 SVGAGI. CDR3 coding DNA: TGTGCCAGCATGGGGGGCTCCTACGAGCAGTACTTC. It encodes CASMGGSYEQYF.

The V gene is TRBV30, the J gene TRBJ1-2; 7 bases match TRBD1. The junction had 5 bases not matched to a gene; V was cut back by 0 bases and J by 7 bases. This CDR3 region has 13 residues. CDR1 is GTSNPN and CDR2 is SVGIG in the germline V gene (reference sequence). CDR3 amino acids: CAWSVDRSLGYTF. In DNA form, the CDR3 reads TGTGCCTGGAGTGTGGACAGGAGCCTTGGCTACACCTTC.